This is a list of T cell receptor beta chains from one sample in a study of T cell responses to AZD1222 COVID-19 vaccine. Clones were read by immunoSEQ multiplex PCR, and TCRdb kept only the in-frame ones, dropping some. This sample carries 170,000 or so clones, approximately 90% of them seen once, and the ten largest clones take about 3%. The sequenced sample was peripheral blood, obtained on day 0 of AZD1222 vaccination. The source of these receptors is an adult in good health. The CDR3 runs from the conserved cysteine through the conserved F or W. Each record gives: D gene, J gene, clone size, V gene, CDR3 DNA, CDR3 protein. The D gene is left open where the match is weak. Some rows have no size entry. The others give once, few or many, or a class for an expanded clone.

D: .
J: TRBJ2-5
size: .
V: TRBV11-3
DNA: TGTGCCAGCAGCCCCCGGGGCAGTGGGGGAGAGACCCAGTACTTC
CDR3: CASSPRGSGGETQYF

D: .
J: TRBJ2-1
size: .
V: TRBV24-1
DNA: TGTGCCACCAGTGACTCAGGGGTCGCCTCCTACAATGAGCAGTTCTTC
CDR3: CATSDSGVASYNEQFF

D: .
J: TRBJ1-4
size: .
V: TRBV5-4
DNA: TGTGCCAGCAGCTTCCAAGGGACTTATGAAAAACTGTTTTTT
CDR3: CASSFQGTYEKLFF

D: .
J: TRBJ2-7
size: .
V: TRBV6-1
DNA: TGTGCCAGCAGTGAGGGACTCTGGAGCCACGAGCAGTACTTC
CDR3: CASSEGLWSHEQYF

D: .
J: TRBJ1-1
size: once
V: TRBV28
DNA: TGTGCCAGCAGTGACCTCGTTGGCACTGAAGCTTTCTTT
CDR3: CASSDLVGTEAFF

D: .
J: TRBJ2-7
size: .
V: TRBV7-6
DNA: TGTGCCAGCAGCTTTACCCCGACGGATAGCTCCTACGAGCAGTACTTC
CDR3: CASSFTPTDSSYEQYF

D: TRBD1
J: TRBJ2-5
size: .
V: TRBV27
DNA: TGTGCCAGCAAAAAACTGACAGGGGTGAAGGAAGAGACCCAGTACTTC
CDR3: CASKKLTGVKEETQYF

D: .
J: TRBJ1-3
size: .
V: TRBV12-3/TRBV12-4
DNA: TGTGCCAGCAGGGGCTCTGGAAACACCATATATTTT
CDR3: CASRGSGNTIYF

D: .
J: TRBJ1-5
size: .
V: TRBV9
DNA: TGTGCCAGCAGTCCGGGGTCCAGGGGCAATCAGCCCCAGCATTTT
CDR3: CASSPGSRGNQPQHF

D: TRBD2
J: TRBJ2-2
size: .
V: TRBV5-1
DNA: TGCGCCAGCAGCTTGACTAGCGGGAGTACCGGGGAGCTGTTTTTT
CDR3: CASSLTSGSTGELFF

D: .
J: TRBJ1-1
size: .
V: TRBV2
DNA: TGTGCCAGCAGATGGGGGGCGCAAAACACTGAAGCTTTCTTT
CDR3: CASRWGAQNTEAFF

D: TRBD2
J: TRBJ2-2
size: .
V: TRBV9
DNA: TGTGCCAGCAGCACCAGACTAGCGGGAGTTTCGACCGGGGAGCTGTTTTTT
CDR3: CASSTRLAGVSTGELFF

D: TRBD2
J: TRBJ2-1
size: .
V: TRBV6-5
DNA: TGTGCCAGCAGTTACTTTTACGGCAGCGGGAACAATGAGCAGTTCTTC
CDR3: CASSYFYGSGNNEQFF

D: .
J: TRBJ1-3
size: .
V: TRBV5-1
DNA: TGCGCCAGCAGCTTGGATGTCCAAGTTGGAAACACCATATATTTT
CDR3: CASSLDVQVGNTIYF

D: TRBD1
J: TRBJ1-2
size: .
V: TRBV6-1
DNA: TGTGCCAGCAGTGGGTCTGGCAGGGGGCGCGGCAGCTATGGCTACACCTTC
CDR3: CASSGSGRGRGSYGYTF

D: .
J: TRBJ1-6
size: .
V: TRBV27
DNA: TGTGCCAGCAGGGACAGTTCCAATTCACCCCTCCACTTT
CDR3: CASRDSSNSPLHF

D: .
J: TRBJ2-1
size: .
V: TRBV18
DNA: TGTGCCAGCTCACCCCAGTGGACAGTTAACAATGAGCAGTTCTTC
CDR3: CASSPQWTVNNEQFF

D: TRBD2
J: TRBJ2-7
size: few
V: TRBV4-1
DNA: TGCGCCAGCAGCCAAGTACTAGCGGGAAATTACGAGCAGTACTTC
CDR3: CASSQVLAGNYEQYF

D: .
J: TRBJ2-2
size: .
V: TRBV5-1
DNA: TGCGCCAGCAGCTGGGACACTAGAGGTACCGGGGAGCTGTTTTTT
CDR3: CASSWDTRGTGELFF

D: TRBD1
J: TRBJ2-3
size: .
V: TRBV7-9
DNA: TGTGCCAGCAGCGTGAGGGCTCGACAGGGGGGTAGGACAGATACGCAGTATTTT
CDR3: CASSVRARQGGRTDTQYF

D: .
J: TRBJ1-5
size: .
V: TRBV3-1/TRBV3-2
DNA: TGTGCCAGCAGCCAGGGTCCGGCCTCCGGGAGTCAGCCCCAGCATTTT
CDR3: CASSQGPASGSQPQHF

D: .
J: TRBJ2-7
size: few
V: TRBV11-2
DNA: TGTGCCAGCAGCTTATCCCAGGGGGGTTACGAGCAGTACTTC
CDR3: CASSLSQGGYEQYF

D: TRBD2
J: TRBJ2-7
size: .
V: TRBV7-3
DNA: TGTGCCAGCAGTTTGGGCACTAGCGGAGGCGAGCAGTACTTC
CDR3: CASSLGTSGGEQYF

D: .
J: TRBJ1-1
size: once
V: TRBV19
DNA: TGTGCCAGTAGTATCATGGGCAGGGGAGGCACTGAAGCTTTCTTT
CDR3: CASSIMGRGGTEAFF

D: .
J: TRBJ1-1
size: .
V: TRBV13
DNA: TGTGCCAGCAGCTCGACTTCACTGAACACTGAAGCTTTCTTT
CDR3: CASSSTSLNTEAFF

D: TRBD1
J: TRBJ2-7
size: once
V: TRBV7-9
DNA: TGTGCCAGCAGCCGACTCTGGACAGGGAGCTCCTACGAGCAGTACTTC
CDR3: CASSRLWTGSSYEQYF

D: .
J: TRBJ1-2
size: once
V: TRBV30
DNA: TGTGCCTGGCAGGAACGCTATGGCTACACCTTC
CDR3: CAWQERYGYTF

D: TRBD2
J: TRBJ2-5
size: .
V: TRBV7-2
DNA: TGTGCCAGCAGCTTGGGGACTAGGGTTGAGACCCAGTACTTC
CDR3: CASSLGTRVETQYF

D: TRBD1
J: TRBJ2-1
size: .
V: TRBV5-4
DNA: TGTGCCAGCAGTTACGGACAGGGGTACAATGAGCAGTTCTTC
CDR3: CASSYGQGYNEQFF

D: .
J: TRBJ1-1
size: .
V: TRBV15
DNA: TGTGCCACCAGCAGGGTCCCAGGGAGGGACACTGAAGCTTTCTTT
CDR3: CATSRVPGRDTEAFF

D: .
J: TRBJ2-3
size: .
V: TRBV7-2
DNA: TGTGCCAGCAGCTTCAGTCCCTCGGGCACAGATACGCAGTATTTT
CDR3: CASSFSPSGTDTQYF

D: TRBD2
J: TRBJ2-1
size: once
V: TRBV30
DNA: TGTGCCTGGAGTGTACTAGGGACCCTTAGCGGAGTCGCGGGAGTTAATGAGCAGTTCTTC
CDR3: CAWSVLGTLSGVAGVNEQFF

D: .
J: TRBJ1-1
size: .
V: TRBV10-2
DNA: TGCGCCAGCAGGATAGGGGGGAACGCTGAAGCTTTCTTT
CDR3: CASRIGGNAEAFF

D: .
J: TRBJ1-2
size: .
V: TRBV27
DNA: TGTGCCAGCAGTTTCCGAGGGAGCCCTGTGAATGGCTACACCTTC
CDR3: CASSFRGSPVNGYTF

D: .
J: TRBJ1-2
size: .
V: TRBV7-2
DNA: TGTGCCAGCAGCTTAGCGGGTTTTGGGGGTAACACCTTC
CDR3: CASSLAGFGGNTF

D: TRBD1
J: TRBJ1-4
size: .
V: TRBV19
DNA: TGTGCCAGTACCGCGGGACAGGGAGGCGAAAAACTGTTTTTT
CDR3: CASTAGQGGEKLFF

D: .
J: TRBJ2-2
size: .
V: TRBV6-5
DNA: TGTGCCAGCAGTTACTTAGTGGCGGCCGGGGAGCTGTTTTTT
CDR3: CASSYLVAAGELFF

D: TRBD1
J: TRBJ1-1
size: .
V: TRBV30
DNA: TGTGCCTGGAGTGTTGGTTATATCGGGACAGGTCAAAACACTGAAGCTTTCTTT
CDR3: CAWSVGYIGTGQNTEAFF

D: .
J: TRBJ1-2
size: once
V: TRBV4-1
DNA: TGCGCCAGCACCCCAGGTGGCGGGGGCGAGGACGGCTACACCTTC
CDR3: CASTPGGGGEDGYTF

D: .
J: TRBJ1-2
size: .
V: TRBV6-5
DNA: TGTGCCAGCAGTTACTCCCCGGGAAACTATGGCTACACCTTC
CDR3: CASSYSPGNYGYTF

D: .
J: TRBJ1-5
size: .
V: TRBV2
DNA: TGTGCCAGCAGTCCCCTATTTGGGTCCTATAGCAATCAGCCCCAGCATTTT
CDR3: CASSPLFGSYSNQPQHF

D: .
J: TRBJ2-3
size: .
V: TRBV9
DNA: TGTGCCAGCAGCGTAGGAGAGTTCAGCACAGATACGCAGTATTTT
CDR3: CASSVGEFSTDTQYF

D: TRBD2
J: TRBJ2-1
size: .
V: TRBV28
DNA: TGTGCCAGCAGTTCCCCAATAGCGGGAGAGTACAATGAGCAGTTCTTC
CDR3: CASSSPIAGEYNEQFF

D: TRBD1
J: TRBJ2-1
size: once
V: TRBV7-8
DNA: TGTGCCAGCAGCTTATTCGCCGGACAGGGTTCATACAATGAGCAGTTCTTC
CDR3: CASSLFAGQGSYNEQFF

D: .
J: TRBJ2-7
size: .
V: TRBV27
DNA: TGTGCCAGCAGTTTCACAGGGACCTACGAGCAGTACTTC
CDR3: CASSFTGTYEQYF

D: .
J: TRBJ1-1
size: .
V: TRBV6-5
DNA: TGTGCCAGCGGGGTGAGCACTGAAGCTTTCTTT
CDR3: CASGVSTEAFF

D: .
J: TRBJ2-5
size: .
V: TRBV2
DNA: TGTGCCAGCAGTGGCGGTAGCGCCACCCAAGAGACCCAGTACTTC
CDR3: CASSGGSATQETQYF

D: .
J: TRBJ2-1
size: .
V: TRBV5-4
DNA: TGTGCCAGCAGCTTGGCCTTTGGGCAGACCTCCTACAATGAGCAGTTCTTC
CDR3: CASSLAFGQTSYNEQFF

D: .
J: TRBJ2-7
size: once
V: TRBV4-1
DNA: TGCGCCAGCAGCCAAGATACAGGAGGCCCCTACGAGCAGTACTTC
CDR3: CASSQDTGGPYEQYF

D: TRBD1
J: TRBJ2-7
size: .
V: TRBV30
DNA: TGTGCCTGGAACTCCGCAGGGGGCGACGAGCAGTACTTC
CDR3: CAWNSAGGDEQYF

D: .
J: TRBJ1-5
size: .
V: TRBV6-1
DNA: TGTGCCAGCAGTGAAGATTTAGGGTATCAGCCCCAGCATTTT
CDR3: CASSEDLGYQPQHF

D: TRBD2
J: TRBJ2-7
size: .
V: TRBV18
DNA: TGTGCCAGCTCACCGCTGGGGGGGAGGGGTAATCACGAGCAGTACTTC
CDR3: CASSPLGGRGNHEQYF

D: .
J: TRBJ1-1
size: .
V: TRBV4-2
DNA: TGTGCCAGCAGCCAAGAAACAGCCACTGAAGCTTTCTTT
CDR3: CASSQETATEAFF

D: TRBD1
J: TRBJ1-5
size: .
V: TRBV19
DNA: TGTGCCAGTAGTTCAGGGGGCAATAGCAATCAGCCCCAGCATTTT
CDR3: CASSSGGNSNQPQHF

D: .
J: TRBJ1-2
size: .
V: TRBV3-1/TRBV3-2
DNA: TGTGCCAGCAGTTTCACAGGGTTCTTGGGCTACACCTTC
CDR3: CASSFTGFLGYTF

D: .
J: TRBJ1-4
size: few
V: TRBV5-1
DNA: TGCGCCAGTAGACCGAGGGCAACTAATGAAAAACTGTTTTTT
CDR3: CASRPRATNEKLFF

D: .
J: TRBJ2-1
size: few
V: TRBV24-1
DNA: TGTGCCACCAGTGACCCGCGCCAGGGAGGCAATGAGCAGTTCTTC
CDR3: CATSDPRQGGNEQFF

D: TRBD1
J: TRBJ2-7
size: once
V: TRBV5-4
DNA: TGTGCCAGCAGCCCCGGGACAGGGGGTGGCTACGAGCAGTACTTC
CDR3: CASSPGTGGGYEQYF